Below, 27 T cell receptor beta chains from the same sample are listed, as sequenced in a study of human T cells and chemical hapten exposure. As to time point: pre-sensitization, week 0. Specified treatment: therapeutic diphenylcyclopropenone sensitization with weekly scalp DPC. TCRdb re-called the RACE reads with MiXCR, one entry per CDR3 protein. The sample yields some 330,000 distinct CDR3 sequences, 4.5% to 7% seen once. This specimen consisted of whole blood, obtained in connection with sensitization to the hapten diphenylcyclopropenone (DPC). The receptors come from a woman aged 18-35 years with alopecia areata. Some clones in this sample may be carry-over from other donors' samples.

This clonotype showed up many times. This sequence joins TRBV28 and TRBJ1-5, with 7 bases matching TRBD1. CDR1 is MDHEN, CDR2 SYDVKM, per germline. Unmatched junction bases numbered 7, after V lost 6 bases and J lost 5 bases. The CDR3 extends over 14 amino acids. CDR3 nucleotide sequence: TGTGCCAGCAGCGCTGGACAGGTTTATCAGCCCCAGCATTTT. It yields the protein CASSAGQVYQPQHF.

This clonotype has a handful of counts. The genes are TRBV9 and TRBJ2-3, with D unclear. The V and J ends lost 0 bases and 0 bases respectively, with 8 bases between them. The CDR3 consists of 15 residues. CDR1 and CDR2 (germline): SGDLS, YYNGEE. For the CDR3, the DNA is TGTGCCAGCAGCGTAGATTGGGCTAGCACAGATACGCAGTATTTT. Its protein product is CASSVDWASTDTQYF.

V usage is TRBV7-8 and J usage is TRBJ2-1; tentatively, D is TRBD2 (5 bases). The CDR3 consists of 13 residues. From germline, CDR1 is SGHVS and CDR2 FQNEAQ. With 7 bases removed from V and 6 bases from J, the gap between germline ends came to 13 bases. The CDR3 coding sequence is TGTGCCAGCACCCCCCCCGAGGGCAATGAGCAGTTCTTC. Translation gives CASTPPEGNEQFF.

This clonotype was picked up a small number of times. This sequence joins TRBV28 and TRBJ2-3; 7 nucleotides line up with TRBD2. Germline CDR1 is MDHEN and CDR2 is SYDVKM. After removal of 7 bases from V and 4 bases from J, the junction contained 11 bases not matched to a gene. The CDR3 runs 15 residues. The CDR3 DNA reads TGTGCCAGCAAGGGGAGGGAGATATTATCAGATACGCAGTATTTT. Translated: CASKGREILSDTQYF.

The genes are TRBV4-2 and TRBJ2-3, with 8 bases lining up with TRBD2. The CDR3 consists of 15 residues. Germline V gene sequence: CDR1 LGHNA, CDR2 YNFKEQ. The ends lost 1 base at V and 2 bases at J; junction bases unmatched: 2. This CDR3 is CASSQGGGLTDTQYF. CDR3 DNA: TGTGCCAGCAGCCAAGGCGGGGGGCTCACAGATACGCAGTATTTT.

This clonotype appeared a few times. V and J are TRBV11-2 and TRBJ2-3, with TRBD1 as a possible D gene (6 bases). Germline V gene sequence: CDR1 SGHAT, CDR2 FQNNGV. This CDR3 has 15 residues. Trimming pared 2 bases from V and 6 bases from J, leaving 15 bases between. As DNA, the CDR3 is TGTGCCAGCAGCTTAAATCCGCAGGGGAGTGATACGCAGTATTTT. Its protein is CASSLNPQGSDTQYF.

This clonotype was recorded a few times. The CDR3 protein is CSARVRIAGSTDTQYF. The CDR3 region has the DNA TGCAGTGCTAGAGTTCGCATAGCGGGAAGCACAGATACGCAGTATTTT. The V call is TRBV20-1, the J call TRBJ2-3; 8 nucleotides agree with TRBD2. The CDR3 has 16 residues. V gave up 1 base and J gave up 0 bases; unmatched junction bases: 6. The germline CDR1 and CDR2 sequences are DFQATT and SNEGSKA (reference sequence).

The chain has TRBV25-1 and TRBJ1-3; D ambiguous. CDR3 size: 15 residues. V was pared by 2 bases and J by 4 bases, with 12 bases between. The germline gives CDR1 MGHDK, CDR2 SYGVNS. CDR3 in DNA: TGTGCCAGCAGTGAACCGGCTGGTCAGGGAAACACCATATATTTT. It yields the protein CASSEPAGQGNTIYF.

As for this clonotype: Just one base apart from a much larger clone, this may be a read error. The chain carries TRBV7-4 and TRBJ1-2; D might be TRBD1 (6 bases). Between the trimmed V and J ends, which lost 5 bases and 6 bases, there was a span of 22 bases. The CDR3 has 16 amino acids. Per germline, CDR1 SGHVT and CDR2 SQSDAQ. CDR3 bases: TGTGCCAGCAGCCCGACGGTAGGACAGTGGGCGAATGGCTACACCTTC. This codes for CASSPTVGQWANGYTF.

A few counts support this clonotype. The chain has TRBV29-1 and TRBJ1-2; D is undetermined. Germline CDR1 reads SQVTM; CDR2 reads ANQGSEA. The CDR3 totals 12 residues. The germline V and J ends were trimmed by 3 bases and 3 bases, with 8 bases remaining between them. The CDR3 loop is CSVDHPYYGYTF. The DNA for the CDR3 is TGCAGCGTTGATCACCCGTACTATGGCTACACCTTC.

This clonotype has a count of ten or more. The V gene is TRBV12-3 or TRBV12-4, the J gene TRBJ1-5; 8 nucleotides align to TRBD1. This CDR3 spans 15 amino acids. J was trimmed by 5 bases and V by 2 bases; bases with no gene match: 5. The CDR3: CASSLFGQGDQPQHF. CDR3 bases: TGTGCCAGCAGTTTATTTGGACAGGGCGATCAGCCCCAGCATTTT.

This chain joins TRBV14 and TRBJ1-4; no clear D. The CDR3 sequence is 16 residues long. Germline assignment: CDR1 SGHDN and CDR2 FVKESK. Between the trimmed V and J ends, which lost 2 bases and 3 bases, there was a span of 13 bases. The CDR3 sequence is CASSQIPARSNEKLFF. CDR3 bases: TGTGCCAGCAGCCAAATCCCGGCAAGGTCTAATGAAAAACTGTTTTTT.

V gene TRBV4-3 combines with J gene TRBJ1-3; a weak D match, TRBD1 (5 bases). The V gene lost 0 bases and the J gene lost 5 bases, with 11 bases spanning the gap. CDR1 LGHNA and CDR2 YSLEER come from the germline V gene. This CDR3 has 15 residues. The DNA of the CDR3 is TGCGCCAGCAGCCAAGATCGAGACAGACGAAACACCATATATTTT. This encodes CASSQDRDRRNTIYF.

The chain carries TRBV7-2 and TRBJ2-5, with 9 bases matching TRBD2. Germline CDR1 is SGHTA and CDR2 is FQGNSA. CDR3 length equals 15 residues. Trimming removed 0 bases from V and 7 bases from J; junction bases left unmatched: 6. The CDR3 spells CASSLAPAGGRTQYF. The CDR3 region has the DNA TGTGCCAGCAGCTTAGCTCCAGCGGGGGGACGGACCCAGTACTTC.

Only a few counts were recorded for this clonotype. The CDR3 protein is CASSPWGGSAGSPLHF. The CDR3 bases are TGTGCCAGCAGTCCGTGGGGGGGGAGCGCGGGTTCACCCCTCCACTTT. J is TRBJ1-6 and V is TRBV6-5; possibly TRBD1 for D (5 bases). V was shortened by 5 bases and J by 9 bases, with 20 bases between the two germline ends. CDR1 and CDR2 from the germline V gene are MNHEY and SVGAGI. This CDR3 has 16 residues.

This clonotype was seen more than once but under ten times. The V call is TRBV29-1, the J call TRBJ1-1; D gene uncertain. This CDR3 region has 12 residues. Deletions cut 3 bases from V and 5 bases from J, with 10 bases between. Germline V lookup: CDR1 SQVTM, CDR2 ANQGSEA. CDR3 in DNA: TGCAGCGTTGACGAGGGCTGGACTGAAGCTTTCTTT. Amino acids: CSVDEGWTEAFF.

The chain joins TRBV20-1 to TRBJ2-3; tentatively, D is TRBD2 (6 bases). Between the trimmed V and J ends, which lost 6 bases and 2 bases, there was a span of 21 bases. The CDR3 contains 16 residues. Germline values: CDR1 DFQATT, CDR2 SNEGSKA (reference sequence). The DNA of the CDR3 is TGCAGTGCATCCGGAGGACCCGGGACTCACACAGATACGCAGTATTTT. Encoded protein: CSASGGPGTHTDTQYF.

This clonotype was picked up a small number of times. The J gene is TRBJ2-5, the V gene TRBV7-2; D perhaps matches TRBD2 (6 bases). Germline V lookup: CDR1 SGHTA, CDR2 FQGNSA. V gave up 1 base and J gave up 5 bases, with 14 bases separating them. This CDR3 is 15 amino acids long. The CDR3 DNA reads as TGTGCCAGCAGCTTAGTGCTCGGCGGGGCGGAGACCCAGTACTTC. This encodes CASSLVLGGAETQYF.

This clonotype was seen at least ten times. The final CDR3 position lacks the conserved phenylalanine or tryptophan, pointing to a likely read error. Because the CDR3's place on the DNA is in doubt, the DNA is left out and the CDR3 is given as listed by TCRdb. The chain combines TRBV2 with TRBJ2-1. The CDR3 is 12 residues long, counting both termini. Germline V gives CDR1 SNHLY, CDR2 FYNNEI. Here the CDR3 reads CASSEGQESQEP.

This clonotype was counted only a few times. The chain uses TRBV7-3 and TRBJ2-3, with 8 nucleotides matching TRBD2. The germline V gene encodes CDR1 SGHTA and CDR2 FQGTGA. The ends lost 4 bases at V and 4 bases at J; junction bases unmatched: 10. The CDR3 spans 16 residues. This chain's CDR3 is CASSSIAGLGPDTQYF. The DNA of the CDR3 is TGTGCCAGCAGCTCAATAGCGGGACTCGGCCCAGATACGCAGTATTTT.

This clonotype was seen only a few times. V usage is TRBV6-5 and J usage is TRBJ2-6; D not resolved. The CDR3 runs 14 residues. Trimming took off 2 bases at V and 3 bases at J, with 5 bases between the two ends. From germline, CDR1 is MNHEY and CDR2 SVGAGI. The CDR3 sequence is CASSYGYGANVLTF. DNA for the CDR3: TGTGCCAGCAGTTACGGGTATGGGGCCAACGTCCTGACTTTC.

This clonotype was seen more than once but under ten times. The V call is TRBV18, the J call TRBJ1-1, with 8 positions matching TRBD1. V was pared by 6 bases and J by 3 bases, with 9 bases of the junction left unmatched. Per the germline V gene, CDR1 is KGHSH and CDR2 is LQKENI. This CDR3 region has 15 residues. The CDR3, as DNA: TGTGCCAGCTCTTACGCCGGACAGGGTTACACTGAAGCTTTCTTT. The encoded protein is CASSYAGQGYTEAFF.

This clonotype was found a few times. J is TRBJ2-1 and V is TRBV5-1, with 9 bases identical to TRBD2. Germline V lookup: CDR1 SGHRS, CDR2 YFSETQ. V trimming: 7 bases; J trimming: 5 bases; junction bases outside the gene matches: 16. This CDR3 spans 17 amino acids. CDR3 sequence (DNA): TGCGCCAGCGCCCCACTAGTTGAGCGGGGGGCCGACAATGAGCAGTTCTTC. Encoded protein: CASAPLVERGADNEQFF.

This clonotype has ten or more counts. The chain employs TRBV5-1 and TRBJ1-2; D is unclear. CDR1 and CDR2 from the germline V gene are SGHRS and YFSETQ. The CDR3 length is 15 residues. Trimming cost V 7 bases and J 7 bases, with 23 bases left between them. The CDR3 nucleotides are TGCGCCAGCCGCGAAGAGGTGGGGATTTGGATTGGCTACACCTTC. Translating gives CASREEVGIWIGYTF.

This clonotype occurred many times. The rearrangement joins TRBV4-2 to TRBJ2-3, with TRBD2 identical over 8 bases. Trimming at V came to 6 bases and at J to 2 bases, leaving 7 bases not matched to a gene. The CDR3 consists of 15 residues. CDR1 and CDR2 from the germline V gene are LGHNA and YNFKEQ. In nucleotides, the CDR3 is TGTGCCAGCAGAGGGACGGGGGGGTACACAGATACGCAGTATTTT. This codes for CASRGTGGYTDTQYF.

This clonotype was recorded a few times. CDR3 sequence: CASSLRIPLSGYTF. CDR3 bases: TGTGCCAGCAGTTTGAGGATTCCCCTTTCTGGCTACACCTTC. The chain has TRBV6-2 or TRBV6-3 and TRBJ1-2; D call uncertain. Per germline, CDR1 MNHEY and CDR2 SVGEGT. This CDR3 spans 14 amino acids. V lost 4 bases, J lost 7 bases, and 16 bases lay in between.

This clonotype was detected many times. The V gene is TRBV6-2 or TRBV6-3, the J gene TRBJ2-3; TRBD1 might be the D (5 bases). Germline loops: CDR1 MNHEY, CDR2 SVGEGT. The CDR3 runs to 18 residues. V was cut by 0 bases and J by 2 bases, with 18 bases left in between. The CDR3 sequence is CASSYSHEDPGPTDTQYF. CDR3 coding DNA: TGTGCCAGCAGTTACTCCCACGAGGATCCAGGGCCCACAGATACGCAGTATTTT.